Listed below are T cell receptor beta chains from one sample, sequenced in a study of cytomegalovirus exposure and HLA in healthy donors. The data were produced by immunoSEQ multiplex PCR, yet TCRdb's version contains in-frame clones alone and is incomplete. The data show about 120,000 clones, roughly three fifths seen once. What was sequenced was PBMCs. The receptors come from a middle-aged man in good health and CMV-seropositive. The CDR3 runs from the conserved cysteine through the conserved F or W. D genes are given only for firm matches. Rows give clone size only sometimes, using once, few, many, or a class for an expanded clone.

size | J | V | D | CDR3 | DNA
- | TRBJ2-2 | TRBV7-8 | - | CASSQWGLTGELFF | TGTGCCAGCTCCCAGTGGGGCCTCACCGGGGAGCTGTTTTTT
- | TRBJ1-1 | TRBV10-3 | TRBD1 | CAINRDRGRNTEAFF | TGTGCCATCAACCGGGACAGGGGGAGGAACACTGAAGCTTTCTTT
- | TRBJ2-7 | TRBV7-9 | - | CASSFNEAYGQYF | TGTGCCAGCAGCTTTAACGAGGCCTACGGGCAGTACTTC
once | TRBJ1-5 | TRBV19 | - | CASSILIGTLGSQPQHF | TGTGCCAGTAGTATACTCATCGGGACACTAGGTAGTCAGCCCCAGCATTTT
- | TRBJ2-7 | TRBV4-2 | TRBD2 | CASSQAGRGASYEQYF | TGTGCCAGCAGCCAAGCGGGGCGGGGGGCGTCCTACGAGCAGTACTTC
- | TRBJ1-2 | TRBV10-3 | - | CAIRGRERNGQSSGYTF | TGTGCCATCAGGGGGCGGGAGCGGAATGGACAGAGCAGTGGCTACACCTTC
few | TRBJ2-5 | TRBV7-2 | - | CASKLQETQYF | TGTGCCAGCAAACTACAAGAGACCCAGTACTTC
few | TRBJ2-7 | TRBV28 | - | CASSPGQLSYEQYF | TGTGCCAGCAGTCCCGGACAGCTCTCCTACGAGCAGTACTTC
- | TRBJ2-1 | TRBV2 | - | CASSVDTRRGNEQFF | TGTGCCAGCAGTGTCGACACCCGCCGGGGCAATGAGCAGTTCTTC
- | TRBJ2-2 | TRBV27 | TRBD1 | CASRGQGETGELFF | TGTGCCAGCAGAGGACAGGGCGAAACCGGGGAGCTGTTTTTT
- | TRBJ2-7 | TRBV6-6 | TRBD1 | CASSYVRQGVSYEQYF | TGTGCCAGCAGTTACGTTAGACAGGGGGTCTCCTACGAGCAGTACTTC
few | TRBJ1-6 | TRBV7-9 | TRBD1 | CASSPGTGDSPLHF | TGTGCCAGCAGCCCTGGGACAGGGGATTCACCCCTCCACTTT
- | TRBJ1-4 | TRBV7-2 | TRBD1 | CASSLQTGVGEKLFF | TGTGCCAGCAGCCTGCAAACAGGGGTTGGAGAAAAACTGTTTTTT
few | TRBJ1-1 | TRBV18 | - | CASSPQRVNTEAFF | TGTGCCAGCTCACCTCAACGGGTGAACACTGAAGCTTTCTTT
- | TRBJ2-6 | TRBV7-8 | - | CASSLRALMITGSGANVLTF | TGTGCCAGCAGCTTGAGGGCGCTGATGATAACTGGTTCTGGGGCCAACGTCCTGACTTTC
few | TRBJ2-7 | TRBV7-9 | - | CASSLNRLSYEQYF | TGTGCCAGCAGCTTAAACAGGCTCTCCTACGAGCAGTACTTC
few | TRBJ2-7 | TRBV30 | TRBD1 | CAGGQGYEQYF | TGTGCCGGTGGACAGGGCTACGAGCAGTACTTC
once | TRBJ2-5 | TRBV7-9 | - | CASSLGGLGETQYF | TGTGCCAGCAGCTTAGGGGGGCTGGGAGAGACCCAGTACTTC
- | TRBJ2-7 | TRBV5-4 | TRBD2 | CASSLPSGRDEQYF | TGTGCCAGCAGCTTGCCTAGCGGGAGAGACGAGCAGTACTTC
- | TRBJ2-3 | TRBV7-7 | - | CASSPTGTSTDTQYF | TGTGCCAGCAGCCCGACCGGGACTAGCACAGATACGCAGTATTTT
- | TRBJ1-1 | TRBV2 | - | CASSSDKNTEAFF | TGTGCCAGCAGTTCGGACAAGAACACTGAAGCTTTCTTT
- | TRBJ2-3 | TRBV19 | TRBD2 | CASAGTSGTDTQYF | TGTGCCTCCGCCGGGACTAGCGGCACAGATACGCAGTATTTT
- | TRBJ2-7 | TRBV5-4 | TRBD1 | CASSYGQGIYEQYF | TGTGCCAGCAGCTACGGACAGGGGATCTACGAGCAGTACTTC
- | TRBJ1-2 | TRBV7-2 | - | CASSFTPQLPGTF | TGTGCCAGCAGCTTTACCCCACAGCTTCCCGGCACCTTC
- | TRBJ2-4 | TRBV14 | TRBD1 | CASSQGGDRGRIKAKNIQYF | TGTGCCAGCAGCCAAGGAGGGGACAGGGGACGTATTAAGGCCAAAAACATTCAGTACTTC
- | TRBJ1-2 | TRBV6-5 | TRBD1 | CASSYLTGAGGYTF | TGTGCCAGCAGTTACTTAACAGGGGCAGGCGGCTACACCTTC
- | TRBJ2-1 | TRBV6-4 | - | CASSDGISTGYNEQFF | TGTGCCAGCAGTGACGGGATCAGCACAGGCTACAATGAGCAGTTCTTC
- | TRBJ2-2 | TRBV2 | - | CASSLGVVGAGTGELFF | TGTGCCAGCAGTCTAGGCGTGGTGGGGGCTGGCACCGGGGAGCTGTTTTTT
- | TRBJ1-2 | TRBV6-1 | - | CASSEASRRGGYTF | TGTGCCAGCAGTGAAGCGAGCCGTAGGGGCGGCTACACCTTC
- | TRBJ2-7 | TRBV25-1 | TRBD2 | CASSGLQAGSKYEQYF | TGTGCCAGCAGTGGCCTTCAAGCGGGAAGTAAATACGAGCAGTACTTC
- | TRBJ2-7 | TRBV30 | - | CAWSDGSSYEQYF | TGTGCCTGGAGCGATGGTAGTTCCTACGAGCAGTACTTC
- | TRBJ2-3 | TRBV30 | - | CAWAHSDTQYF | TGTGCCTGGGCCCACTCGGATACGCAGTATTTT
few | TRBJ1-6 | TRBV13 | - | CASSLVRSPLHF | TGTGCCAGCAGCTTAGTGAGATCACCCCTCCACTTT
- | TRBJ2-2 | TRBV11-3 | - | CASSLVVGELFF | TGTGCCAGCAGCTTAGTAGTCGGGGAGCTGTTTTTT
- | TRBJ1-6 | TRBV6-1 | - | CASSDFFETGILHSPLHF | TGTGCCAGCAGTGATTTCTTTGAGACTGGCATACTTCATTCACCCCTCCACTTT
- | TRBJ1-1 | TRBV6-1 | - | CASSEPRMGANTEAFF | TGTGCCAGCAGTGAACCTCGAATGGGGGCGAACACTGAAGCTTTCTTT
- | TRBJ2-1 | TRBV7-7 | - | CASSSGVKRDEQFF | TGTGCTAGCAGCTCCGGGGTTAAAAGAGATGAGCAGTTCTTC
- | TRBJ2-1 | TRBV2 | TRBD2 | CASSEVAGGSYNEQFF | TGTGCCAGCAGTGAAGTAGCGGGGGGCTCCTACAATGAGCAGTTCTTC
- | TRBJ1-1 | TRBV6-1 | TRBD1 | CASSGWSQGSSTEAFF | TGTGCCAGCAGTGGGTGGTCACAGGGGTCCTCTACTGAAGCTTTCTTT
few | TRBJ2-1 | TRBV4-2 | - | CASSQVPSGSYNEQFF | TGTGCCAGCAGCCAGGTCCCTAGTGGGTCCTACAATGAGCAGTTCTTC
- | TRBJ1-4 | TRBV19 | - | CASKPGHGYEKLFF | TGTGCCAGTAAGCCCGGACACGGATATGAAAAACTGTTTTTT
- | TRBJ2-1 | TRBV15 | TRBD1 | CATSRGMDRGRNEQFF | TGTGCCACCAGCAGAGGGATGGACAGGGGTAGGAATGAGCAGTTCTTC
once | TRBJ2-3 | TRBV10-3 | TRBD2 | CAISGITSGDPDTQYF | TGTGCCATCAGTGGGATCACTAGCGGGGACCCAGATACGCAGTATTTT
- | TRBJ2-7 | TRBV4-3 | - | CASSPDREGYEQYF | TGCGCCAGCAGCCCGGACAGGGAGGGCTACGAGCAGTACTTC
- | TRBJ2-1 | TRBV7-9 | TRBD2 | CASSPTSGSHEQFF | TGTGCCAGCAGCCCAACTAGCGGGAGCCATGAGCAGTTCTTC